This T cell receptor (beta chain) was sequenced during a study of patients and donors after allogeneic stem cell transplantation. Trimming took 4 bases from V and 9 from J, leaving 12 bases between them. The germline V gene has CDR1 SNHLY and CDR2 FYNNEI. The CDR3 is 13 amino acids. TCRdb re-called the RT-PCR reads with MiXCR, one entry per CDR3 protein. The sample yields 90,000 to 130,000 distinct CDR3 sequences, less than 45% seen once. The TCR sequence derives from a human donor who was either an allogeneic HSCT recipient or a stem cell or donor lymphocyte infusion donor (not recorded which). It is not recorded whose cells these are; they may come from a transplant donor. The V and J genes are TRBV2 and TRBJ2-2, with TRBD1 as a possible D gene (5 bases). Sequencing was carried out using blood, either unsorted or a sorted T cell fraction (not recorded which). The CDR3 bases are TGTGCCAGCAGTGTGGACAAACGCCGGGAGCTGTTTTTT. Translating gives CASSVDKRRELFF.